Listed here are 11 T cell receptor beta chains from one sample, sequenced in a study of cytomegalovirus exposure and HLA in healthy donors. Researchers ran the PCR with 60 Vbeta and 13 Jbeta primers. The protocol was immunoSEQ multiplex PCR, while the TCRdb copy is restricted to in-frame clones and leaves out a portion. Its table records 180,000 or so clones. The sample comprised PBMCs. These TCRs come from a boy aged 5-17 years in good health and CMV-seronegative.

This chain joins TRBV27 and TRBJ1-6; 7 bases are a match to TRBD1. The V gene end was trimmed by 5 bases and the J gene end by 8 bases; junction bases not matched to a gene: 3. The CDR3 runs 13 residues. From germline, CDR1 is MNHEY and CDR2 SMNVEV (reference sequence). CDR3 nucleotide sequence: TGTGCCAGCAGTGGGGACAGATATTCACCCCTCCACTTT. Translating it yields CASSGDRYSPLHF.

This chain links TRBV6-6 with TRBJ1-1, with 7 bases lining up with TRBD1. V shed 6 bases, J shed 1 base, and the junction held 5 bases outside the gene matches. The CDR3 covers 14 residues. Germline V lookup: CDR1 MNHNY, CDR2 SVGAGI (reference sequence). The CDR3 region is CASSGGQRNTEAFF. The CDR3 region has the DNA TGTGCCAGCAGCGGGGGACAGAGGAACACTGAAGCTTTCTTT.

The rearrangement joins TRBV7-9 to TRBJ2-1; tentatively, D is TRBD2 (6 bases). The CDR3 consists of 15 residues. Germline CDR1 reads SEHNR; CDR2 reads FQNEAQ (reference sequence). V shed 3 bases and J shed 0 bases, with 9 bases lying between them. CDR3 nucleotides: TGTGCCAGCAGCTTTCCCGGGAGCTCCTACAATGAGCAGTTCTTC. Translating it yields CASSFPGSSYNEQFF.

V and J are TRBV13 and TRBJ1-1; D remains ambiguous. The CDR3 runs to 12 residues. Germline CDR1 reads PRHDT; CDR2 reads FYEKMQ (reference sequence). Trimming left V 6 bases short and J 3 bases short, with 8 bases between. CDR3 bases: TGTGCCAGCAGAATGAGAGACACTGAAGCTTTCTTT. Amino acids: CASRMRDTEAFF. Drawing the rest from reference TRBV13 and TRBJ1-1, the complete variable domain is AAGVIQSPRHLIKEKRETATLKCYPIPRHDTVYWYQQGPGQDPQFLISFYEKMQSDKGSIPDRFSAQQFSDYHSELNMSSLELGDSALYFCASRMRDTEAFFGQGTRLTVV.

The rearrangement joins TRBV14 to TRBJ1-1; D gene ambiguous. Trimming stripped 3 bases from V and 0 bases from J, with 14 bases between. Germline values: CDR1 SGHDN, CDR2 FVKESK. The CDR3 has 16 amino acids. Here the CDR3 reads CASSQQARHMNTEAFF. In DNA form, the CDR3 reads TGTGCCAGCAGCCAGCAGGCCCGACACATGAACACTGAAGCTTTCTTT.

The rearrangement links TRBV29-1 to TRBJ2-3; D may be TRBD1 (6 bases). This CDR3 contains 13 residues. Germline-derived CDR1 and CDR2 are SQVTM and ANQGSEA. Trimming removed 8 bases at V and 2 bases at J, with 14 bases between. In DNA form, the CDR3 reads TGCAGCTGCCACAGGGTGTACACAGATACGCAGTATTTT. Residues: CSCHRVYTDTQYF.

The chain recombines TRBV4-1 with TRBJ2-4; possible D gene TRBD2, 7 bases. Germline V CDR1 and CDR2: MGHRA, YSYEKL. The V and J ends lost 3 bases and 4 bases respectively, with 19 bases between them. The CDR3 runs 17 residues. CDR3 protein: CASSHPTGRGAKNIQYF. The CDR3 DNA reads TGCGCCAGCAGCCACCCCACAGGGAGGGGAGCGAAAAACATTCAGTACTTC.

The V gene is TRBV5-4, the J gene TRBJ2-5; 9 bases are shared with TRBD2. V shed 4 bases, J shed 3 bases, and the junction held 7 bases outside the gene matches. CDR3 length: 15 amino acids. Germline V gene data show CDR1 as SGHNT and CDR2 as YYREEE (reference sequence). The CDR3 reads CASSPSGGPKETQYF. CDR3 nucleotide sequence: TGTGCCAGCAGCCCCAGCGGGGGGCCGAAAGAGACCCAGTACTTC. The variable domain in full, with the rest retrieved from reference TRBV5-4 and TRBJ2-5, is ETGVTQSPTHLIKTRGQQVTLRCSSQSGHNTVSWYQQALGQGPQFIFQYYREEENGRGNFPPRFSGLQFPNYSSELNVNALELDDSALYLCASSPSGGPKETQYFGPGTRLLVL.

The rearrangement uses TRBV7-9 and TRBJ2-2; D is uncertain. The CDR3 length is 16 residues. Germline V gene sequence: CDR1 SEHNR, CDR2 FQNEAQ (reference sequence). Trimming shortened V by 5 bases and J by 1 base, and 14 bases separated the two germline ends. Here the CDR3 reads CASSSTLTRNTGELFF. CDR3 coding DNA: TGTGCCAGCAGCAGTACGTTAACAAGGAACACCGGGGAGCTGTTTTTT.

This chain joins TRBV5-6 and TRBJ1-1; D unresolved. The length of the CDR3 is 13 residues. V was trimmed by 4 bases and J by 1 base, leaving 8 bases between them. The germline CDR1 and CDR2 sequences are SGHDT and YYEEEE. CDR3 sequence: CASSTTANTEAFF. In nucleotides, the CDR3 is TGTGCCAGCAGCACGACTGCGAACACTGAAGCTTTCTTT.

V and J are TRBV18 and TRBJ1-5; no clear D gene. Per germline, CDR1 KGHSH and CDR2 LQKENI. V gave up 4 bases and J gave up 5 bases, with 9 bases separating them. The CDR3 is 13 amino acids. Here the CDR3 reads CASSRADYQPQHF. CDR3 nucleotides: TGTGCCAGCTCACGCGCGGATTATCAGCCCCAGCATTTT.